This T cell receptor beta chain was sequenced in a study of blood T cell repertoires in COVID-19. Libraries were prepared by immunoSEQ multiplex PCR; TCRdb keeps only in-frame clonotypes and omits some of them. This table has some 140,000 clones, about 80% appearing once. Germline V gene lookup returns CDR1 SGHTA and CDR2 FQGNSA. The V gene lost 2 bases and the J gene lost 7 bases, with 15 bases spanning the gap. This CDR3 has 16 amino acids. The chain combines TRBV7-2 with TRBJ1-6, with TRBD1 as a possible D gene (5 bases). The receptor was derived from a man over 45 who had recovered from COVID-19. The sequencing sample was made of PBMCs or T cells enriched from blood (not recorded which). The CDR3 loop reads CASSLNGQGGNSPLHF. For the CDR3, the DNA is TGTGCCAGCAGCTTAAACGGTCAGGGTGGCAATTCACCCCTCCACTTT.